These 31 T cell receptor beta chains came from one sample sequenced in a study of post-analysis software for immune sequencing data. These receptors lack a known antigen. Unique molecular identifiers featured in each of the TCR beta cDNA libraries. TCRdb passed the PCR reads through MiXCR, listing each CDR3 protein once. The sample has fewer than 550,000 distinct CDR3 sequences, around a third seen once; the top ten hold under 7%. Study-level findings and limits: There were five TRBV segments more frequent in patients than controls, and TRBV5-6, TRBV5-1 and TRBV20-1 were among them.

Sequenced material: blood. These receptors originate from a girl aged 2 to 17 with multiple sclerosis.

The V and J genes are TRBV6-6 and TRBJ2-1; the D is unclear. Trimming took 0 bases from V and 12 from J, leaving 12 bases between them. CDR3 length: 13 residues. Germline-derived CDR1 and CDR2 are MNHNY and SVGAGI (reference sequence). CDR3 in DNA: TGTGCCAGCAGTTACTCCCGGTTTGATACGCAGTTCTTC. This codes for CASSYSRFDTQFF.

This clonotype was counted at least ten times. J is TRBJ1-1 and V is TRBV12-3 or TRBV12-4, with unresolved D. The CDR3 spans 13 residues. Trimming pared 5 bases from V and 1 base from J, leaving 8 bases between. CDR3 sequence (DNA): TGTGCCAGCAGTCCAGGACCGAACACTGAAGCTTTCTTT. It specifies CASSPGPNTEAFF.

A few counts support this clonotype. This chain connects TRBV12-3 or TRBV12-4 to TRBJ2-3, with 9 nucleotides matching TRBD1. This CDR3 contains 16 residues. J was trimmed by 2 bases and V by 6 bases; bases with no gene match: 9. This chain's CDR3 is CASSQNRGRHTDTQYF. The CDR3 bases are TGTGCCAGCAGCCAAAACAGGGGGCGTCACACAGATACGCAGTATTTT.

Notes on this clonotype: A much bigger clone sits one base away, suggesting this may be a read error. V is TRBV20-1 and J is TRBJ1-4; D gene unclear. Germline V lookup: CDR1 DFQATT, CDR2 SNEGSKA (reference sequence). The length of the CDR3 is 12 residues. The CDR3 region has the DNA TGCAGGGCTAGAGAGGGCCCCGAAAAACTGTTTTTT. Its protein is CRAREGPEKLFF.

The J gene is TRBJ1-2, the V gene TRBV5-1; weak D call: TRBD1 (5 bases). The CDR3 sequence is 15 residues long. CDR1 and CDR2 from the germline V gene are SGHRS and YFSETQ. V was shortened by 4 bases and J by 4 bases, with 17 bases between the two germline ends. CDR3 DNA: TGCGCCAGCAGCCCTCTTGGGGAGGGGACCTATGGCTACACCTTC. Its protein is CASSPLGEGTYGYTF.

CDR3 in DNA: TGTGCCAGCAGCCTAAGTGGGCACGGGCAGTATTTT. Translated: CASSLSGHGQYF. The chain has TRBV7-3 and TRBJ2-3, with unresolved D. V was cut by 5 bases and J by 11 bases, with 14 bases left in between. The CDR3 runs 12 residues. Germline CDR1 is SGHTA and CDR2 is FQGTGA.

This clonotype appeared a few times. The CDR3 loop reads CASTREGWDTEAFF. The CDR3 DNA sequence: TGTGCCAGCACGAGGGAAGGGTGGGACACTGAAGCTTTCTTT. V gene TRBV13 combines with J gene TRBJ1-1; D gene unclear. Germline assignment: CDR1 PRHDT and CDR2 FYEKMQ (reference sequence). V lost 7 bases, J lost 3 bases, and 15 bases lay in between. The CDR3 consists of 14 residues.

The V gene is TRBV7-9, the J gene TRBJ1-5, with D maybe TRBD1 (5 bases). The length of the CDR3 is 15 residues. The germline CDR1 and CDR2 sequences are SEHNR and FQNEAQ (reference sequence). Trimming stripped 1 base from V and 3 bases from J, with 10 bases between. Written as DNA, the CDR3 is TGTGCCAGCAGCTTAGGGTCAGGGAACAATCAGCCCCAGCATTTT. Its protein product is CASSLGSGNNQPQHF.

The count of this clonotype is one. The chain is built from TRBV11-2 and TRBJ1-1; TRBD1 matches at 7 bases. Losses at the gene ends were 5 bases for V and 6 bases for J; bases not matched to a gene: 21. Germline-derived CDR1 and CDR2 are SGHAT and FQNNGV. There are 18 residues in the CDR3. The DNA of the CDR3 is TGTGCCAGCAGCACCGTTAAGACAACAGGGGCTTTGAGACCTGAAGCTTTCTTT. This encodes CASSTVKTTGALRPEAFF.

The chain has TRBV6-1 and TRBJ2-1; 15 nucleotides agree with TRBD2. V gave up 7 bases and J gave up 9 bases; unmatched junction bases: 4. Germline CDR1 and CDR2: MNHNS and SASEGT. The CDR3 has 14 residues. The CDR3 sequence: CASIGLAGGLEQFF. CDR3 nucleotides: TGTGCCAGCATCGGACTAGCGGGGGGGCTTGAGCAGTTCTTC.

This clonotype was found a few times. The rearrangement links TRBV5-1 to TRBJ1-6; no clear D gene. Trimming left V 0 bases short and J 9 bases short, with 13 bases between. This CDR3 comprises 15 residues. In germline, CDR1 is SGHRS, CDR2 YFSETQ. CDR3 in amino acids: CASSLAFGEGSPLHF. For the CDR3, the DNA is TGCGCCAGCAGCTTGGCCTTCGGGGAAGGTTCACCCCTCCACTTT.

Comments on this clonotype: A much larger clonotype is one base distant, so this may be a read error. J is TRBJ2-1 and V is TRBV24-1; a possible D gene is TRBD2 (5 bases). Looked up from germline, CDR1 is KGHDR and CDR2 is SFDVKD. The CDR3 runs to 12 residues. CDR3 sequence (DNA): TGTCCCACCAGTTGGGAGCCCAATGAGCAGTTCTTC. Residues: CPTSWEPNEQFF.

The chain recombines TRBV27 with TRBJ2-5, with TRBD2 matching over 13 bases. The CDR3 consists of 17 residues. The J segment lost 1 base and the V segment lost 6 bases, leaving 8 bases of the junction unmatched. Germline CDR1 and CDR2: MNHEY and SMNVEV (reference sequence). The CDR3 loop reads CASSLTSGGPFQETQYF. The CDR3 nucleotides are TGTGCCAGCAGCTTGACTAGCGGGGGGCCCTTCCAAGAGACCCAGTACTTC.

The rearrangement uses TRBV20-1 and TRBJ2-3; 9 bases align to TRBD2. The CDR3 is made up of 18 amino acids. Germline V CDR1 and CDR2: DFQATT, SNEGSKA (reference sequence). J gave up 1 base and V 2 bases, and 13 bases lay outside the gene matches. CDR3 in amino acids: CSARQRSGGSSGTDTQYF. The CDR3 coding sequence is TGCAGTGCTAGACAGCGGAGCGGGGGGTCTAGTGGCACAGATACGCAGTATTTT.

This chain links TRBV3-1 with TRBJ1-2; the match to TRBD1 covers 7 bases. This CDR3 spans 14 amino acids. Germline CDR1 and CDR2: LGHDT and YNNKEL (reference sequence). The junction had 10 bases not matched to a gene; V was cut back by 4 bases and J by 8 bases. CDR3 in amino acids: CASSPGEQGTGYTF. The CDR3 nucleotides read TGTGCCAGCAGCCCCGGCGAACAGGGGACCGGCTACACCTTC.

The chain combines TRBV5-1 with TRBJ1-1; D unresolved. The CDR3 totals 13 residues. Germline-derived CDR1 and CDR2 are SGHRS and YFSETQ. Trimming took 1 base from V and 4 from J, leaving 8 bases between them. CDR3 region: CASSLNGATEAFF. DNA of the CDR3: TGCGCCAGCAGCTTGAACGGAGCCACTGAAGCTTTCTTT.

The V call is TRBV28, the J call TRBJ2-3, with TRBD1 identical over 9 bases. The CDR3 covers 17 residues. Per germline, CDR1 MDHEN and CDR2 SYDVKM. Trimming removed 6 bases from V and 4 bases from J; junction bases left unmatched: 14. The DNA for the CDR3 is TGTGCCAGCAGCTCGTTAACCGGGACAGGGATCGCAGATACGCAGTATTTT. This sequence encodes CASSSLTGTGIADTQYF. Drawing the rest from reference TRBV28 and TRBJ2-3, the complete variable domain is DVKVTQSSRYLVKRTGEKVFLECVQDMDHENMFWYRQDPGLGLRLIYFSYDVKMKEKGDIPEGYSVSREKKERFSLILESASTNQTSMYLCASSSLTGTGIADTQYFGPGTRLTVL.

This chain joins TRBV5-1 and TRBJ2-1; D may be TRBD1 or TRBD2 (6 bases each). Germline V CDR1 and CDR2: SGHRS, YFSETQ. The CDR3 totals 14 residues. V dropped 2 bases and J dropped 7 bases, with 13 bases sitting between them. The CDR3 protein is CASSFGGERNEQFF. The CDR3 DNA follows: TGCGCCAGCAGCTTCGGGGGCGAAAGGAATGAGCAGTTCTTC.

This clonotype appeared a few times. The chain couples TRBV15 to TRBJ2-1; possible D gene TRBD2, 7 bases. CDR1 LNHNV and CDR2 YYDKDF come from the germline V gene (reference sequence). Trimming left V 4 bases short and J 8 bases short, with 18 bases between. This CDR3 has 15 amino acids. DNA of the CDR3: TGTGCCACCAGCATCCGGGGGCCAACTAGCGATGAGCAGTTCTTC. Its protein is CATSIRGPTSDEQFF.

This clonotype appeared a few times. The V call is TRBV13, the J call TRBJ2-7, with 7 positions matching TRBD1. Germline CDR1 and CDR2: PRHDT and FYEKMQ (reference sequence). V gave up 1 base and J gave up 4 bases; unmatched junction bases: 7. The CDR3 is made up of 15 amino acids. CDR3 sequence (DNA): TGTGCCAGCAGCTTAGACGGCGAGGGGGCTTACGAGCAGTACTTC. It translates to CASSLDGEGAYEQYF.

This chain connects TRBV13 to TRBJ2-3, with D perhaps matching TRBD1 or TRBD2 (5 bases each). Germline CDR1 PRHDT, CDR2 FYEKMQ (reference sequence). There are 14 residues in the CDR3. Trimming took 11 bases from V and 3 from J, leaving 18 bases between them. In DNA, the CDR3 is TGTGCCGGCGCTGGGGGTGACGGTACAGATACGCAGTATTTT. Protein sequence: CAGAGGDGTDTQYF.

In this sample, this clonotype turned up a few times. The genes are TRBV6-6 and TRBJ1-1; D unclear. The germline V gene encodes CDR1 MNHNY and CDR2 SVGAGI (reference sequence). V lost 6 bases and J lost 5, with 22 bases in between. The CDR3 runs 16 residues. CDR3 nucleotides: TGTGCCAGCAGAACCCCTAAGGACGGGGTTTTTACTGAAGCTTTCTTT. It encodes CASRTPKDGVFTEAFF.

There are a few counts of this clonotype. The rearrangement links TRBV7-9 to TRBJ1-4; D not resolved. Trimming shortened V by 4 bases and J by 7 bases, and 10 bases separated the two germline ends. CDR3 length equals 13 residues. Germline V CDR1 and CDR2: SEHNR, FQNEAQ (reference sequence). For the CDR3, the DNA is TGTGCCAGCAGCTCCCACCCAGGTGAAAAACTGTTTTTT. Protein sequence: CASSSHPGEKLFF.

The table lists this clonotype with a few counts. This chain joins TRBV7-2 and TRBJ1-3; D remains unclear. V was cut by 6 bases and J by 0 bases, with 6 bases left in between. The CDR3 sequence is 13 residues long. From germline, CDR1 is SGHTA and CDR2 FQGNSA. The CDR3 DNA follows: TGTGCCAGCAGATCCTTCTCTGGAAACACCATATATTTT. Residues: CASRSFSGNTIYF.

This chain uses TRBV5-1 with TRBJ1-4, with 8 bases matching TRBD1. Germline-derived CDR1 and CDR2 are SGHRS and YFSETQ. The CDR3 spans 16 residues. The J segment lost 5 bases and the V segment lost 6 bases, leaving 12 bases of the junction unmatched. CDR3 loop: CASTGQAGQRNEKLFF. The CDR3 DNA follows: TGCGCCAGCACGGGACAGGCCGGTCAAAGGAATGAAAAACTGTTTTTT.

This clonotype has only a few counts. The rearrangement uses TRBV27 and TRBJ2-7, with 7 bases lining up with TRBD1. Germline CDR1 is MNHEY and CDR2 is SMNVEV (reference sequence). This CDR3 is 13 amino acids long. After removal of 8 bases from V and 1 base from J, the junction contained 5 bases not matched to a gene. The CDR3 reads CASDRASSYEQYF. The CDR3 nucleotides read TGTGCCAGCGACAGGGCCAGTTCCTACGAGCAGTACTTC.

The chain employs TRBV6-2 or TRBV6-3 and TRBJ2-6, with 9 bases identical to TRBD1. Germline V gene sequence: CDR1 MNHEY, CDR2 SVGEGT. The CDR3 is 20 amino acids. V gave up 2 bases and J gave up 0 bases; unmatched junction bases: 11. Written as DNA, the CDR3 is TGTGCCAGCAGTTACCTCCCGGCGGGGACAGGGCGCTCTGGGGCCAACGTCCTGACTTTC. Translating gives CASSYLPAGTGRSGANVLTF.

This clonotype was detected only a few times. The CDR3: CASSLVGQGPDTQYF. CDR3 DNA: TGTGCCAGCAGCTTAGTCGGACAGGGGCCAGATACGCAGTATTTT. The genes are TRBV7-9 and TRBJ2-3; 9 bases agree with TRBD1. The trim removed 1 base at V and 4 bases at J, leaving 3 bases unmatched. Germline CDR1 SEHNR, CDR2 FQNEAQ (reference sequence). This CDR3 region has 15 residues.

CDR3 amino acids: CSARGPAPSNQPQHF. CDR3 DNA: TGCAGTGCTAGAGGCCCGGCGCCGAGCAATCAGCCCCAGCATTTT. The rearrangement uses TRBV20-1 and TRBJ1-5; D gene ambiguous. CDR3 size: 15 residues. Trimming took 1 base from V and 1 from J, leaving 11 bases between them. The germline V gene encodes CDR1 DFQATT and CDR2 SNEGSKA (reference sequence).

This clonotype has just a few counts. V and J are TRBV20-1 and TRBJ1-6, with D tentatively TRBD1 (5 bases). Germline V gene lookup returns CDR1 DFQATT and CDR2 SNEGSKA (reference sequence). The CDR3 has 15 residues. V lost 5 bases to trimming and J lost 4 bases, with 15 bases between them. CDR3 residues: CSAPFRDLYNSPLHF. In nucleotides, the CDR3 is TGCAGTGCTCCCTTCAGGGATTTGTATAATTCACCCCTCCACTTT.

This clonotype was observed many times. The chain joins TRBV7-9 to TRBJ2-7, with D maybe TRBD1 (6 bases). In germline, CDR1 is SEHNR, CDR2 FQNEAQ (reference sequence). The CDR3 covers 12 residues. Trimming shortened V by 7 bases and J by 4 bases, and 11 bases separated the two germline ends. The CDR3 coding sequence is TGTGCCAGCAACAAACAGGGTTACGAGCAGTACTTC. Translation gives CASNKQGYEQYF.